The entry below gives a single T cell receptor beta chain sequence along with its context. Antigen: not known. Germline CDR1 and CDR2: SGHTA and FQGNSA. The CDR3 is 17 amino acids. Losses at the gene ends were 5 bases for V and 9 bases for J; bases not matched to a gene: 18. This record comes from a study of post-analysis software for immune sequencing data. General observations from the study: Those samples that were prepared in the same batch co-clustered strongly by F measure. In multiple sclerosis, normalized Chao1 diversity was significantly below that of controls. Roughly 5 TRBV segments, including TRBV5-6, TRBV5-1 and TRBV20-1, were more frequent in patients than controls.

The library was made from cDNA and included unique molecular identifiers. Each batch of roughly 0.9 to 10 million T cells produced approximately 470,000 cDNA molecules. TCRdb passed the PCR reads through MiXCR, listing each CDR3 protein once. Of about 460,000 distinct CDR3 sequences listed, roughly 45% are singletons. The sequence was obtained from a girl between 5 and 17 years old with multiple sclerosis. Sequencing input: blood. The chain couples TRBV7-2 to TRBJ2-1; 8 nucleotides align to TRBD2. The CDR3 DNA sequence: TGTGCCAGCAGCCTGTGGGAGGGGACGGGAGGGCCGATTGAGCAGTTCTTC. This translates into CASSLWEGTGGPIEQFF.